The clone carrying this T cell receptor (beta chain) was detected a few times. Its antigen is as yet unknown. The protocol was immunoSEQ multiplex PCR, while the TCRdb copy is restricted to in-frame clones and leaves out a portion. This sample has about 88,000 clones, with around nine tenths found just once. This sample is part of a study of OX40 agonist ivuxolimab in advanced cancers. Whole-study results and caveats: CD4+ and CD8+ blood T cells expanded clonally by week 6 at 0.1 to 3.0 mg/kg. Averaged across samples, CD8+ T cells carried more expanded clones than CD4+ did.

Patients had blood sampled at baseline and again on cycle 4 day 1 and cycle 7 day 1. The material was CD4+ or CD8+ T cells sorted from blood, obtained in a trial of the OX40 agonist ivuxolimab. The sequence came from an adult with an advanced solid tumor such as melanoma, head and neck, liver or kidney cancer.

The CDR3 sequence: CASSVRTDSGNTIYF. The CDR3 DNA reads TGTGCCAGCAGCGTACGGACGGACTCTGGAAACACCATATATTTT. This chain joins TRBV9 and TRBJ1-3; D not certain. Deletions cut 1 base from V and 0 bases from J, with 8 bases between. Germline loops: CDR1 SGDLS, CDR2 YYNGEE. The CDR3 extends over 15 amino acids.